A selection of T cell receptor beta chains follows, all from one sample in a study of early T cells in non-severe SARS-CoV-2 infection. TCRdb processed the 5' RACE reads anew with MiXCR; each CDR3 protein has one entry. The table lists fewer than 85,000 distinct CDR3 sequences, around a sixth of them singletons. The sequencing sample was made of whole blood. Source of these receptors: an adult who was a healthcare worker with PCR-confirmed SARS-CoV-2 infection or an uninfected control (not recorded which). Both conserved end residues are part of each CDR3. Fields, in order: D gene, clone size, J gene, V gene, CDR3 DNA, CDR3 protein. The D gene is left open where the match is weak. Only part of the rows carry a size: once, few, many, or a class if the clone is expanded.

TRBD2 few TRBJ2-3 TRBV10-1 TGCGCCAGCAGTGAGGGCTGGACTAGCGGGAGGAATACGCAGTATTTT CASSEGWTSGRNTQYF
NA few TRBJ2-7 TRBV24-1 TGTGCCACCAGTGATCTTCCCGGGGAGAGGGGCGGCGAGCAGTACTTC CATSDLPGERGGEQYF
NA NA TRBJ1-6 TRBV9 TGTGCCAGCAGCGTAGGGACAAATTCACCCCTCCACTTT CASSVGTNSPLHF
TRBD2 many TRBJ2-1 TRBV5-1 TGCGCCAGCAGCTTGACTAGCGGGTACAATGAGCAGTTCTTC CASSLTSGYNEQFF
TRBD1 NA TRBJ2-7 TRBV19 TGTGCCAGTAGTGACATAGGGACAGGGGGCAACTACGAGCAGTACTTC CASSDIGTGGNYEQYF
NA NA TRBJ1-1 TRBV29-1 TGCAGCGTTACTTTCGCGGCGGGAGCCTCCCTTGAAGCTTTCTTT CSVTFAAGASLEAFF
NA NA TRBJ2-1 TRBV5-1 TGCGCCAGCAGCTTTGAGGGTGATGAGCAGTTCTTC CASSFEGDEQFF
TRBD1 many TRBJ2-1 TRBV6-4 TGTGCCAGCAGTTCCTTCGGGACAGGTTACAATGAGCAGTTCTTC CASSSFGTGYNEQFF
NA many TRBJ2-1 TRBV18 TGTGCCAGCTCACCTTTAGAACTAACCTACAATGAGCAGTTCTTC CASSPLELTYNEQFF
NA NA TRBJ1-5 TRBV19 TGTGCCAGTAGTATCGTGCCAGGGAGCAATCAGCCCCAGCATTTT CASSIVPGSNQPQHF
NA NA TRBJ1-2 TRBV20-1 TGCAGTGCTAGAGAAGGGATCTATGGCTACACCTTC CSAREGIYGYTF
TRBD2 NA TRBJ2-3 TRBV6-6 TGTGCCAGCCAAGGGGCGGGGGTCACAGATACGCAGTATTTT CASQGAGVTDTQYF
NA NA TRBJ2-7 TRBV5-4 TGTGCCAGCAGCTTGGGGGACACCCGCTACGAGCAGTACTTC CASSLGDTRYEQYF
TRBD1 few TRBJ2-7 TRBV6-6 TGTGCCAGCACAGGACAGGGGCCTGCGAGCTCCTACGAGCAGTACTTC CASTGQGPASSYEQYF
TRBD2 NA TRBJ2-2 TRBV28 TGTGCCAGCAGGCTAGCGGGGAACACCGGGGAGCTGTTTTTT CASRLAGNTGELFF
NA many TRBJ2-7 TRBV13 TGTGCCAGCAGCCTATGGAGCGAGGAGCAGTACTTC CASSLWSEEQYF
NA NA TRBJ2-2 TRBV2 TGTGCCAGCAGTGATTGGGGATCCCGGGCGAACACCGGGGAGCTGTTTTTT CASSDWGSRANTGELFF
TRBD2 NA TRBJ2-3 TRBV5-4 TGTGCCAGCACCCATCTAGCGGGGGAAACAGATACGCAGTATTTT CASTHLAGETDTQYF
NA NA TRBJ2-4 TRBV19 TGTGCCAGTAGTATAGCACAGGGAGTGAACATTCAGTACTTC CASSIAQGVNIQYF
TRBD1 NA TRBJ1-4 TRBV28 TGTGCCAGCAGTTTCCCCGGGACAGGGGTTAAAAAACTGTTTTTT CASSFPGTGVKKLFF
NA NA TRBJ1-1 TRBV12-3/TRBV12-4 TGTGCCAGCAGTGCTTCTATTCGAGCTTTCTTT CASSASIRAFF
NA NA TRBJ2-3 TRBV6-6 TGTGCCAGCAGCTCCCCAGGGGTAGATACGCAGTATTTT CASSSPGVDTQYF
NA NA TRBJ2-7 TRBV21-1 TGTGCCAGCAGCAAACTCGGGGCCCTAAGCTCCTACGAGCAGTACTTC CASSKLGALSSYEQYF
NA many TRBJ2-2 TRBV5-6 TGTGCCAGCAGCTTGATCAGGGACTACACCGGGGAGCTGTTTTTT CASSLIRDYTGELFF
TRBD2 NA TRBJ2-3 TRBV20-1 TGCAGTGCCGAACGGACTAGCGGGACCACAGATACGCAGTATTTT CSAERTSGTTDTQYF
NA few TRBJ1-1 TRBV6-1 TGTGCCAGCAGTCCCCCGTTGGCGGGCACTGAAGCTTTCTTT CASSPPLAGTEAFF
TRBD2 NA TRBJ2-1 TRBV3-1 TGTGCCAGCAGCCAAGATGGGAGGGGAGTCTGGTTCTTC CASSQDGRGVWFF
TRBD1 few TRBJ2-1 TRBV7-8 TGTGCCAGCAGCTTCGGGACAGCCTCCTACAATGAGCAGTTCTTC CASSFGTASYNEQFF
NA few TRBJ2-1 TRBV11-3 TGTGCCAGCAGCTTAGTTAGGGTTTTTAATGAGCAGTTCTTC CASSLVRVFNEQFF
NA few TRBJ1-2 TRBV6-1 TGTGCCAGCAGTGAATACTCCGTCCCAGGCTACACCTTC CASSEYSVPGYTF
NA NA TRBJ1-4 TRBV28 TGTGCCAGCAGGTACAGGGAAGGGCGTCGTGCAACTAATGAAAAACTGTTTTTT CASRYREGRRATNEKLFF
NA NA TRBJ2-7 TRBV7-8 TGTGCCAGCAGCTTAGACGGCGGGGCAAACTCCTACGAGCAGTACTTC CASSLDGGANSYEQYF
TRBD1 NA TRBJ1-2 TRBV7-2 TGTGCCAGCAGCTTAGCTACAGGGGATGGCTACACCTTC CASSLATGDGYTF
TRBD2 many TRBJ2-1 TRBV6-2/TRBV6-3 TGTGCCAGCAGTTTCTTACTAGCGGGAGGGCCTAGGTCCTACAATGAGCAGTTCTTC CASSFLLAGGPRSYNEQFF
NA NA TRBJ2-7 TRBV28 TGTGCCAGCAGTCCCAGTGGGGGGGCTGGGGAGCAGTACTTC CASSPSGGAGEQYF
TRBD1 NA TRBJ2-1 TRBV7-2 TGTGCCAGCAGCTCGATAAACAGGGGGCGGTATGAGCAGTTCTTC CASSSINRGRYEQFF
NA NA TRBJ2-7 TRBV24-1 TGTGCCACCAGTGACCACTTAAACTACGAGCAGTACTTC CATSDHLNYEQYF
NA many TRBJ1-2 TRBV12-3/TRBV12-4 TGTGCCAGCAGTTTAGGGAACAGGGCATATGGCTACACCTTC CASSLGNRAYGYTF
NA few TRBJ2-1 TRBV12-3/TRBV12-4 TGTGCCAGCAGTTTAGTATGGAGGGATGAGCAGTTCTTC CASSLVWRDEQFF
NA NA TRBJ2-7 TRBV28 TGTGCCAGCAGTAGTCAGGGGTTCGAGCAGTACTTC CASSSQGFEQYF
NA NA TRBJ1-5 TRBV7-6 TGTGCCAGCAGCTTAGCGATAGGGGACATGCAGCCCCAGCATTTT CASSLAIGDMQPQHF
NA NA TRBJ2-7 TRBV6-2/TRBV6-3 TGTGCCAGCAGTGCGGCATGGGGTGACGAGCAGTACTTC CASSAAWGDEQYF
TRBD2 few TRBJ2-7 TRBV27 TGTGCCAGCAGTTCAACCCTGGGCCCGGGGGGCTACGAGCAGTACTTC CASSSTLGPGGYEQYF
NA few TRBJ1-1 TRBV28 TGTGCCAGCACCCCAACGGGGGAGCGCTTCACTGAAGCTTTCTTT CASTPTGERFTEAFF
NA NA TRBJ2-1 TRBV28 TGTGCCAGCAGAGACGCGGGGACTTCTAATGAGCAGTTCTTC CASRDAGTSNEQFF
TRBD2 few TRBJ2-5 TRBV2 TGTGCCAGCAGTATGCCGACGGGGGGACTAGAGACCCAGTACTTC CASSMPTGGLETQYF
NA NA TRBJ2-3 TRBV5-1 TGCGCCAGCAGCTTGGGACTGATTAGCACAGATACGCAGTATTTT CASSLGLISTDTQYF
NA many TRBJ2-5 TRBV7-2 TGTGCCAGCAGCTTAATCAGGGTGCAAGAGACCCAGTACTTC CASSLIRVQETQYF
NA few TRBJ2-1 TRBV30 TGTGCCTGGAGTTGGGTCCTTTCGGGCAATGAGCAGTTCTTC CAWSWVLSGNEQFF
TRBD1 few TRBJ1-2 TRBV12-3/TRBV12-4 TGTGCCAGCAGACGGGCCAGGGGGAACTATGGCTACACCTTC CASRRARGNYGYTF
NA few TRBJ2-1 TRBV3-1 TGTGCCAGCAGCCAAGATCCCCCACCGACTAATGAGCAGTTCTTC CASSQDPPPTNEQFF
NA few TRBJ2-3 TRBV20-1 TGCAGTGCTAGGCGCGGGGAGGCTAGCACAGATACGCAGTATTTT CSARRGEASTDTQYF
NA NA TRBJ1-4 TRBV11-2 TGTGCCAGCAGCTTACAGGGGATGGGTGAAAAACTGTTTTTT CASSLQGMGEKLFF
NA NA TRBJ1-2 TRBV27 TGTGCCAGCAGTTTAGGGGGGGCTGGCAGTGGCTACACCTTC CASSLGGAGSGYTF
NA NA TRBJ1-1 TRBV5-1 TGCGCCAGCAGCGGACAAAACAGGGCTCATGAAGCTTTCTTT CASSGQNRAHEAFF
NA few TRBJ2-3 TRBV7-2 TGTGCCAGCAGCTTAGGGGCGGGGGATACGCAGTATTTT CASSLGAGDTQYF
TRBD2 NA TRBJ2-7 TRBV9 TGTGCCAGCAGCACCCTAGCGGGAGGGGGCGAGCAGTACTTC CASSTLAGGGEQYF